These 10 T cell receptor beta chains came from one sample sequenced in a study of cytomegalovirus exposure and HLA in healthy donors. It was with 60 Vbeta and 13 Jbeta primers that the PCR ran. Sequencing was performed with immunoSEQ multiplex PCR; in TCRdb, only in-frame clones are kept and a portion is missing. The sample yields around 190,000 clones, about 88% seen once. The specimen was PBMCs. Receptors originate from a woman in her thirties in good health and CMV-seronegative.

The rearrangement links TRBV30 to TRBJ2-6; 7 bases align to TRBD1. CDR3 length equals 16 residues. J gave up 2 bases and V 2 bases, and 6 bases lay outside the gene matches. Germline CDR1 reads GTSNPN; CDR2 reads SVGIG (reference sequence). As DNA, the CDR3 is TGTGCCTGGAGTACCTACCAGGGGGCTGGGGCCAACGTCCTGACTTTC. It codes for CAWSTYQGAGANVLTF.

This clone was seen only a few times. This chain joins TRBV27 and TRBJ2-1; possibly TRBD2 for D (5 bases). CDR3 length: 15 residues. V shed 3 bases and J shed 9 bases, with 18 bases lying between them. Germline assignment: CDR1 MNHEY and CDR2 SMNVEV (reference sequence). The CDR3, as DNA: TGTGCCAGCAGTTTCATGAGCGGACGTATCGGTGAGCAGTTCTTC. Residues: CASSFMSGRIGEQFF.

This clone has just one count. The chain has TRBV5-1 and TRBJ1-4; no firm D call. The CDR3 is made up of 14 amino acids. V lost 4 bases to trimming and J lost 10 bases, with 17 bases between them. Germline V CDR1 and CDR2: SGHRS, YFSETQ. CDR3 in DNA: TGCGCCAGCAGCCCCTATTCAGGCGAAGGAAAACTGTTTTTT. Encoded protein: CASSPYSGEGKLFF.

The chain combines TRBV6-6 with TRBJ1-2; 12 nucleotides align to TRBD1. Looked up from germline, CDR1 is MNHNY and CDR2 is SVGAGI (reference sequence). The V gene end was trimmed by 6 bases and the J gene end by 5 bases; junction bases not matched to a gene: 7. This CDR3 comprises 15 residues. Here the CDR3 DNA reads TGTGCCAGCAGCCCCCGGGACAGGGGGCTGTATGGCTACACCTTC. Translation: CASSPRDRGLYGYTF.

This clone has only a few counts. The chain is built from TRBV5-1 and TRBJ2-1; possible D gene TRBD2, 6 bases. This CDR3 has 15 amino acids. Germline V gene lookup returns CDR1 SGHRS and CDR2 YFSETQ. V was pared by 0 bases and J by 8 bases, with 15 bases between. CDR3 region: CASSLGQPQRDEQFF. The DNA for the CDR3 is TGCGCCAGCAGCTTGGGACAGCCTCAGCGGGATGAGCAGTTCTTC.

The chain is built from TRBV14 and TRBJ2-5; the match to TRBD2 covers 14 bases. This CDR3 comprises 17 residues. CDR1 and CDR2 from the germline V gene are SGHDN and FVKESK. The V gene end was trimmed by 6 bases and the J gene end by 3 bases; junction bases not matched to a gene: 9. In DNA, the CDR3 is TGTGCCAGCAGGCAGGCGACTAGCGGGGGGGGTAAAGAGACCCAGTACTTC. It specifies CASRQATSGGGKETQYF.

The J gene is TRBJ1-1, the V gene TRBV28; TRBD1 is a possible D gene (6 bases). The germline V gene encodes CDR1 MDHEN and CDR2 SYDVKM. This CDR3 comprises 17 residues. V was shortened by 2 bases and J by 4 bases, with 20 bases between the two germline ends. In nucleotides, the CDR3 is TGTGCCAGCAGTTTAAGACCAGGGGCTGGGGCGAGCACTGAAGCTTTCTTT. Residues: CASSLRPGAGASTEAFF.

The chain uses TRBV6-5 and TRBJ2-6; no firm D call. Trimming removed 2 bases from V and 4 bases from J, with 3 bases in between. CDR1 MNHEY and CDR2 SVGAGI come from the germline V gene. The CDR3 covers 13 residues. CDR3 nucleotide sequence: TGTGCCAGCAGTTACCTGGGGGCCAACGTCCTGACTTTC. Translation: CASSYLGANVLTF.

A single count supports this clone. V gene TRBV7-8 combines with J gene TRBJ2-7; D might be TRBD1 (5 bases). The CDR3 is 16 residues long. Per germline, CDR1 SGHVS and CDR2 FQNEAQ. The germline V and J ends were trimmed by 0 bases and 2 bases, with 14 bases remaining between them. CDR3 DNA: TGTGCCAGCAGCTTAGCGGGGCGGACGGACCCCTACGAGCAGTACTTC. Its translation: CASSLAGRTDPYEQYF.

The DNA for the CDR3 is TGTGCCAGCAGCCCAGGGGGGTTGCACACCGGGGAGCTGTTTTTT. Translated, it gives CASSPGGLHTGELFF. The V call is TRBV7-3, the J call TRBJ2-2; the D gene is possibly TRBD1 (7 bases). V lost 5 bases and J lost 3, with 13 bases in between. CDR3 length equals 15 residues. Germline lookup yields CDR1 SGHTA and CDR2 FQGTGA.